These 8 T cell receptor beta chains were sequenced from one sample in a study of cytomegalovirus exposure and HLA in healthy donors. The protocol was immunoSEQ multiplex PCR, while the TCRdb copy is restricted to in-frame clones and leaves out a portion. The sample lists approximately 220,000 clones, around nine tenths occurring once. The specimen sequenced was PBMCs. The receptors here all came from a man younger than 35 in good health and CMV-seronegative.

CDR3 sequence: CASSVYRYYEQYF. The DNA for the CDR3 is TGCGCCAGCAGTGTGTACAGGTACTACGAGCAGTACTTC. The genes are TRBV10-2 and TRBJ2-7, with a tentative D call TRBD1 (5 bases). V lost 4 bases to trimming and J lost 3 bases, with 10 bases between them. CDR3 size: 13 residues. Germline V CDR1 and CDR2: WSHSY, SAAADI.

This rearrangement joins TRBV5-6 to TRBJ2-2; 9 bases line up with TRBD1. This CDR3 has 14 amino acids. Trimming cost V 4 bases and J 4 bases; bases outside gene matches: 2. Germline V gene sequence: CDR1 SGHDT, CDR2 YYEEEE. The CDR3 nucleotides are TGTGCCAGCAGCGAGGGACAGGGCACCGGGGAGCTGTTTTTT. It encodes CASSEGQGTGELFF.

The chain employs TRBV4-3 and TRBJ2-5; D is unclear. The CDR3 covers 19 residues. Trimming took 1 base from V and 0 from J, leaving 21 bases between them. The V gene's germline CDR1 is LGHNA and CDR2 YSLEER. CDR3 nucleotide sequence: TGCGCCAGCAGCCAAGGACCGGTAGGTGACACGAAGTACCAAGAGACCCAGTACTTC. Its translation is CASSQGPVGDTKYQETQYF.

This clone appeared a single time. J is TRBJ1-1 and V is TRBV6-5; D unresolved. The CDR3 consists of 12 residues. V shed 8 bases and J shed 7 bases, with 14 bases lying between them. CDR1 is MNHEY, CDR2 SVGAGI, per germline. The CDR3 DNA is TGTGCCAGCTATAAGGATTCGGGTGAAGCTTTCTTT. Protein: CASYKDSGEAFF.

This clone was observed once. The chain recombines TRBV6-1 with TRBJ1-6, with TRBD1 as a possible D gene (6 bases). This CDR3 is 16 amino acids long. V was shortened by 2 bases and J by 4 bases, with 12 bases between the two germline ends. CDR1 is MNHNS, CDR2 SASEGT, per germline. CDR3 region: CASSERTGQYNSPLHF. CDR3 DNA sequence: TGTGCCAGCAGTGAAAGAACAGGGCAGTATAATTCACCCCTCCACTTT.

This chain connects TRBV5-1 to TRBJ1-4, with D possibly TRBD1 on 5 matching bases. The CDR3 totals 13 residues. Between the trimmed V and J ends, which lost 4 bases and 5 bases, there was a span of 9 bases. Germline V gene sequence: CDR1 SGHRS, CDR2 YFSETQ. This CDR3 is CASSPGPNEKLFF. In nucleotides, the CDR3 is TGCGCCAGCAGCCCAGGGCCAAATGAAAAACTGTTTTTT.

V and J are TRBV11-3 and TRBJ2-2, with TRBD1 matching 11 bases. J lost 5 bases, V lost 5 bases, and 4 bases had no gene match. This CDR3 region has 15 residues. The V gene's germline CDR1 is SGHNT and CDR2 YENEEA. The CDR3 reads CASSTGTGGTGELFF. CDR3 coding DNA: TGTGCCAGCAGCACCGGGACAGGGGGAACCGGGGAGCTGTTTTTT.

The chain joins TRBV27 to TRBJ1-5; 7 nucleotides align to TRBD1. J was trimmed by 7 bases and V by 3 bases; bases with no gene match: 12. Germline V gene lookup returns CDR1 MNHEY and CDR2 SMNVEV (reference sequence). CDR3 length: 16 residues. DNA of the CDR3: TGTGCCAGCAGTTTTCTTTACAGGGGCGCGGGGCAGCCCCAGCATTTT. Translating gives CASSFLYRGAGQPQHF.